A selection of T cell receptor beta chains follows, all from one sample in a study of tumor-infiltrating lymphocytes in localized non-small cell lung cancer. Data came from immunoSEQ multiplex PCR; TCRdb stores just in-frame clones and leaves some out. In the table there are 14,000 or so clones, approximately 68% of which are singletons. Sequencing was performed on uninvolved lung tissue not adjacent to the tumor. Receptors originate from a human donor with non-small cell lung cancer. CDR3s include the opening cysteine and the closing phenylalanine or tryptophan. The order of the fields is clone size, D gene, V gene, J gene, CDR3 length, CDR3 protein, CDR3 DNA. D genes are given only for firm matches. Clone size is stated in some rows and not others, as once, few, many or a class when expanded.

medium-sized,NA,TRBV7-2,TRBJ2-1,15,CASSSGPSTYNEQFF,TGTGCCAGCAGCTCCGGGCCATCAACCTACAATGAGCAGTTCTTC
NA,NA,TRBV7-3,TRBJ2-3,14,CASSLGSSTDTQYF,TGTGCCAGCAGCTTAGGGAGTAGCACAGATACGCAGTATTTT
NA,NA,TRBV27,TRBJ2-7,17,CASSFASGTQVSYEQYF,TGTGCCAGCAGTTTCGCTTCCGGGACTCAAGTCTCCTACGAGCAGTACTTC
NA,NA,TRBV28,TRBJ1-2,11,CASARTGGYTF,TGTGCCAGCGCAAGGACGGGTGGCTACACCTTC
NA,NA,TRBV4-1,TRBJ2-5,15,CASSLSERQQETQYF,TGCGCCAGCAGCCTTTCCGAGAGGCAGCAAGAGACCCAGTACTTC
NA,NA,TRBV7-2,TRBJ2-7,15,CASSLVGGGGREQYF,TGTGCCAGCAGCTTAGTCGGAGGGGGTGGCCGCGAGCAGTACTTC
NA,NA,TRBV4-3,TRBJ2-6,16,CASSQDTGTGANVLTF,TGCGCCAGCAGCCAAGATACCGGGACTGGGGCCAACGTCCTGACTTTC
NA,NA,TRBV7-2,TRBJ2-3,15,CASSSTQARGDTQYF,TGTGCCAGCAGTTCCACCCAGGCCCGGGGAGATACGCAGTATTTT
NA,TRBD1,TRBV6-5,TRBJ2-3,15,CASSWGQGSADTQYF,TGTGCCAGCAGTTGGGGACAGGGTTCGGCAGATACGCAGTATTTT
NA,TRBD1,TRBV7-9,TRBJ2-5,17,CASSRYAGTVVGETQYF,TGTGCCAGCAGCAGATACGCCGGGACAGTGGTTGGAGAGACCCAGTACTTC
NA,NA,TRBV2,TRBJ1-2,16,CASSQHGRALNYGYTF,TGTGCCAGCAGTCAGCATGGGCGGGCCTTGAACTATGGCTACACCTTC
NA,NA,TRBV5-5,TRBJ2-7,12,CASSAGGYEQYF,TGTGCCAGCAGCGCCGGAGGGTACGAGCAGTACTTC
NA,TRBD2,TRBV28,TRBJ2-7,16,CASSSTSGSRFYEQYF,TGTGCCAGCAGTTCCACTAGCGGGTCCCGCTTCTACGAGCAGTACTTC
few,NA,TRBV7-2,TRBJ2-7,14,CASTPTGVTYEQYF,TGTGCCAGCACCCCGACCGGGGTTACCTACGAGCAGTACTTC
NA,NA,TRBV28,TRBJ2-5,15,CASSLGGHPSKTQYF,TGTGCCAGCAGTTTAGGGGGACATCCCTCGAAGACCCAGTACTTC
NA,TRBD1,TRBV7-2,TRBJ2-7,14,CASSSYRGTYEQYF,TGTGCCAGCAGCTCCTACAGGGGGACCTACGAGCAGTACTTC
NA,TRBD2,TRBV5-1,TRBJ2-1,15,CASSLIAGGGNEQFF,TGCGCCAGCAGTTTAATAGCGGGAGGAGGTAATGAGCAGTTCTTC
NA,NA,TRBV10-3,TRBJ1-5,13,CAISESRGQPQHF,TGTGCCATCAGTGAGTCACGGGGTCAGCCCCAGCATTTT
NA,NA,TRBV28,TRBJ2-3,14,CASSSSPSTDTQYF,TGTGCCAGCAGTTCTTCCCCTTCCACAGATACGCAGTATTTT
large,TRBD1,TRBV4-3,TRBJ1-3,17,CASSQEWGQGLGNTIYF,TGCGCCAGCAGCCAAGAATGGGGACAGGGCTTAGGAAACACCATATATTTT
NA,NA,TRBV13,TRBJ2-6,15,CASSLTSGGANVLTF,TGTGCCAGCAGCCTGACGTCAGGTGGGGCCAACGTCCTGACTTTC
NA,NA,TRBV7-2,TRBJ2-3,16,CASSSKGVIVTDTQYF,TGTGCCAGCAGCTCAAAGGGAGTTATAGTAACAGATACGCAGTATTTT
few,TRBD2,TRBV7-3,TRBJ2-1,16,CASSSQGTSGYNEQFF,TGTGCCAGCAGCTCCCAGGGGACTAGCGGGTACAATGAGCAGTTCTTC
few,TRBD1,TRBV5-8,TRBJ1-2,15,CASSTGGQRRSGYTF,TGTGCCAGCAGCACGGGGGGACAGAGGCGGAGTGGCTACACCTTC
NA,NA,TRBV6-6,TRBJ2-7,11,CASRKNYEQYF,TGTGCCAGCAGAAAGAACTACGAGCAGTACTTC
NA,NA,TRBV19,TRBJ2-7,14,CASSPQGSSYEQYF,TGTGCCAGTAGTCCTCAGGGCTCCTCCTACGAGCAGTACTTC
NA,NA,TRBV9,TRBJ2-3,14,CASSVESSTDTQYF,TGTGCCAGCAGCGTCGAGAGTAGCACAGATACGCAGTATTTT
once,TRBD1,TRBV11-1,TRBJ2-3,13,CASSFPTGDTQYF,TGTGCCAGCAGCTTCCCGACAGGGGATACGCAGTATTTT
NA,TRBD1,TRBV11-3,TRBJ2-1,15,CASSPEGAGYNEQFF,TGTGCCAGCAGCCCCGAGGGGGCGGGTTACAATGAGCAGTTCTTC
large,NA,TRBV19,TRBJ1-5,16,CASSIGWAGDNQPQHF,TGTGCCAGTAGTATCGGTTGGGCAGGGGACAATCAGCCCCAGCATTTT
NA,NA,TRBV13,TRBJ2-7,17,CASSLGDPGRSTYEQYF,TGTGCCAGCAGCTTAGGCGATCCCGGTAGAAGCACCTACGAGCAGTACTTC
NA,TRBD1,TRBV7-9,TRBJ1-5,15,CASSRGTGVNQPQHF,TGTGCCAGCAGCCGAGGGACAGGGGTTAATCAGCCCCAGCATTTT
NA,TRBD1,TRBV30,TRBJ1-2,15,CAWRGGTDNNYGYTF,TGTGCCTGGAGGGGTGGGACAGACAATAACTATGGCTACACCTTC
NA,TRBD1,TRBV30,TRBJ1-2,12,CAWSSGQDGYTF,TGTGCCTGGAGTTCTGGACAGGATGGCTACACCTTC
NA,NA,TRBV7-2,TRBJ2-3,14,CASSSRDSTDTQYF,TGTGCCAGCAGCTCACGGGACAGCACAGATACGCAGTATTTT
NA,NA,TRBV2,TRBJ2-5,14,CASRSDRFQETQYF,TGTGCCAGCAGAAGCGACAGGTTTCAAGAGACCCAGTACTTC